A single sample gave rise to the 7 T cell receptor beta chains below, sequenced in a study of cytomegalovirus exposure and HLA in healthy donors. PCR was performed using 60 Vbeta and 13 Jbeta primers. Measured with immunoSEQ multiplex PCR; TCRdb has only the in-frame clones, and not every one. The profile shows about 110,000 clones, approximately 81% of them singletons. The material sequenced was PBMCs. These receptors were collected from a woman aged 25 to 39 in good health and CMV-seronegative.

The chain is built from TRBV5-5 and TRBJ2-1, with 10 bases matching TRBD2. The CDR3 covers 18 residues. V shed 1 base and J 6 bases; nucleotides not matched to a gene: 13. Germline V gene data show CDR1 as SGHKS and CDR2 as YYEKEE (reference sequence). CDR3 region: CASSLRPYGLAVVNEQFF. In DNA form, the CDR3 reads TGTGCCAGCAGCTTGCGCCCATATGGACTAGCGGTAGTCAATGAGCAGTTCTTC.

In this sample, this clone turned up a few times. The CDR3, as DNA: TGTGCCAGCAGCCGAGGACAGGGGTCAAGCGGCTACACCTTC. Protein product: CASSRGQGSSGYTF. This sequence joins TRBV7-9 and TRBJ1-2, with 9 positions matching TRBD1. Trimming took 5 bases from V and 8 from J; bases not matched to a gene: 9. Germline-derived CDR1 and CDR2 are SEHNR and FQNEAQ (reference sequence). CDR3 length equals 14 residues.

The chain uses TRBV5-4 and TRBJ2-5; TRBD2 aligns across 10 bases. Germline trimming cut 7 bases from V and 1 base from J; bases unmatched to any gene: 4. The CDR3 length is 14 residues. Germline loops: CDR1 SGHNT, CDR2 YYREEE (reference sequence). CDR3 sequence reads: CASSLAGVQETQYF. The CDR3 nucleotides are TGTGCCAGCTCGCTAGCGGGAGTCCAAGAGACCCAGTACTTC.

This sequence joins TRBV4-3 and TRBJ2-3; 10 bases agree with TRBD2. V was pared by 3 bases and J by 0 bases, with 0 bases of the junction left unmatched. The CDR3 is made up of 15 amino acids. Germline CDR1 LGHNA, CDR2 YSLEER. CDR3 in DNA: TGCGCCAGCAGCCAGACTAGCGGGAGCACAGATACGCAGTATTTT. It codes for CASSQTSGSTDTQYF.

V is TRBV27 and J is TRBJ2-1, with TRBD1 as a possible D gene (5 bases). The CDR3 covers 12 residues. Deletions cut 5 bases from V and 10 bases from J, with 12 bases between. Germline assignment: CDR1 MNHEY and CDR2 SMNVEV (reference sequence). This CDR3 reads CASSLTGDEQFF. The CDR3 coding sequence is TGTGCCAGCAGTCTTACAGGAGACGAGCAGTTCTTC.

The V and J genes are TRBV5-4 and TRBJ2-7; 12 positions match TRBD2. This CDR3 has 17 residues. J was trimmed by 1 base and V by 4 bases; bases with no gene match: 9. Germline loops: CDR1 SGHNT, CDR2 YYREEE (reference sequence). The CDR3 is CASSLEPGLAGSYEQYF. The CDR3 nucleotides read TGTGCCAGCAGCCTGGAACCCGGACTAGCGGGATCCTACGAGCAGTACTTC.

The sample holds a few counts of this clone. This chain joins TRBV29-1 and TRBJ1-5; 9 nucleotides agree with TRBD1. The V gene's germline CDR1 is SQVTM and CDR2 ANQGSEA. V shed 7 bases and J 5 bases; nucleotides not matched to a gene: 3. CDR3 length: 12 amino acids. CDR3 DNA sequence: TGCAGCGCCCGGACAGGGGATCAGCCCCAGCATTTT. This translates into CSARTGDQPQHF.